This TCR beta chain was recovered during a study of T cell responses to AZD1222 COVID-19 vaccine. Germline values: CDR1 MDHEN, CDR2 SYDVKM. The CDR3 runs to 17 residues. V lost 3 bases and J 2 bases, leaving 16 bases between the germline ends. Generated by immunoSEQ multiplex PCR, the TCRdb table keeps only in-frame clones and is missing some. The sample holds about 84,000 clones, more than 70% seen once. Notes on the study in general: Spike-wide coverage was observed for vaccine-associated CD4 TCRs, with dominant responses at 160-218 and 743-854.

Concerning this clone itself: What it binds is not known.

Sequenced material: peripheral blood, taken 28 days after the second AZD1222 dose. This chain links TRBV28 with TRBJ1-4; D is unresolved. This TCR came from an adult who received the AZD1222 COVID-19 vaccine. The CDR3 bases are TGTGCCAGCAGTTTGGTCACCCCGGGAGCCACTAATGAAAAACTGTTTTTT. Translated: CASSLVTPGATNEKLFF.